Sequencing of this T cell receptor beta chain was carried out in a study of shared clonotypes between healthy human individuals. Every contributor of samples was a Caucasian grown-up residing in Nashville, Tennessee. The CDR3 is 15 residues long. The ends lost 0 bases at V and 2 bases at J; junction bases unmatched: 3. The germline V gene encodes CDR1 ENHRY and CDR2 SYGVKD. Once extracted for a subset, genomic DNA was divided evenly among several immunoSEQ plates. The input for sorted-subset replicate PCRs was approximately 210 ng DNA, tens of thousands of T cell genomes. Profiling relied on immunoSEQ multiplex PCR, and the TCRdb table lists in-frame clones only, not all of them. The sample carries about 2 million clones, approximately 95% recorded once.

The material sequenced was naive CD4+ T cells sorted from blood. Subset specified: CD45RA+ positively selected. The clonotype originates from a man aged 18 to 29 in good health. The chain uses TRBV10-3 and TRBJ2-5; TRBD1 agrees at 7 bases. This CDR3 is CAISESTGQQETQYF. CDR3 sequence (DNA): TGTGCCATCAGTGAGTCTACGGGACAGCAAGAGACCCAGTACTTC.